This TCR beta chain was recovered during a study of Graves' ophthalmopathy and Graves' hyperthyroidism. General study results and limits: Between ophthalmopathy and stable hyperthyroidism, a 13-signature model drew a separation with 87.88% sensitivity and around 80% specificity.

This clonotype was seen ten or more times. Antigen specificity is unknown. A volume of 10 ml of fresh peripheral blood supplied the PBMCs. TCR beta CDR3 regions were amplified from RNA transcripts. The authors performed first-round RT-PCR with HTBI primers and then a second-round multiplex PCR. In TCRdb, the multiplex PCR reads were re-called with MiXCR into one record per CDR3 protein. The sample shows hundreds of thousands of distinct CDR3 sequences, approximately 22% of them seen only once. This CDR3 has 15 residues. V lost 1 base and J 0 bases, leaving 10 bases between the germline ends. Germline V lookup: CDR1 SGHAT, CDR2 FQNNGV.

The chain links TRBV11-2 to TRBJ2-7; possible D gene TRBD2, 6 bases. The sequenced sample was peripheral blood. This receptor was obtained from a woman aged 18-29 years with stable Graves' hyperthyroidism. Some clones in this sample may be carry-over from other donors' samples. The chain's CDR3 is CASSLVFSGSYEQYF. The CDR3 DNA sequence: TGTGCCAGCAGCTTAGTCTTTAGCGGCTCCTACGAGCAGTACTTC.